A single T cell receptor (beta chain) is shown here with its context. Its cognate antigen is unknown. This entry comes from a study of neoadjuvant anti-PD-1 for oral cavity cancer. Looking at the study overall: Patients without progression received a fourth nivolumab dose around day 43, then surgical resection on days 50-56. The study's findings and limits: After neoadjuvant nivolumab, PBMC T cell clonality was significantly higher in non-responders than responders.

Sequenced by immunoSEQ multiplex PCR; TCRdb stores in-frame clones only, minus some. The repertoire has around 31,000 clones, approximately 90% of them found once; the top ten carry roughly 3.6%. Germline V lookup: CDR1 LNHDA, CDR2 SQIVND (reference sequence). The CDR3 is made up of 17 amino acids. V was cut by 3 bases and J by 2 bases, with 19 bases left in between. Sequenced here: PBMCs, sampled before nivolumab (anti-PD-1) treatment. This chain joins TRBV19 and TRBJ1-1; the D is unclear. The receptor was isolated from a person between 40 and 79 years old with oral cavity squamous cell carcinoma. CDR3 amino acids: CASSMYSGIGVNTEAFF. DNA for the CDR3: TGTGCCAGTAGTATGTATTCGGGTATCGGGGTTAACACTGAAGCTTTCTTT.